Below are 2 T cell receptor beta chains sequenced from a single sample in a study of early T cells in non-severe SARS-CoV-2 infection. TCRdb itself ran the 5' RACE reads through MiXCR, one entry per CDR3 protein. Here the sample spans 85,000 to 100,000 distinct CDR3 sequences, around 16% being singletons. The sample was whole blood. These receptors were taken from an adult who was a healthcare worker with PCR-confirmed SARS-CoV-2 infection or an uninfected control (not recorded which).

The table lists this clonotype with many counts. The V and J genes are TRBV20-1 and TRBJ2-1; TRBD2 matches at 11 bases. V dropped 6 bases and J dropped 4; count of bases not matched to a gene: 8. The CDR3 extends over 15 amino acids. Per the germline V gene, CDR1 is DFQATT and CDR2 is SNEGSKA (reference sequence). The CDR3 loop is CSANKLAGVYNEQFF. The DNA of the CDR3 is TGCAGTGCAAATAAACTAGCGGGAGTGTACAATGAGCAGTTCTTC.

This clonotype was observed a few times. The chain combines TRBV27 with TRBJ2-7, with TRBD1 identical over 10 bases. The CDR3 totals 14 residues. The germline CDR1 and CDR2 sequences are MNHEY and SMNVEV (reference sequence). Trimming at V came to 3 bases and at J to 4 bases, leaving 3 bases not matched to a gene. CDR3 sequence reads: CASSFGTGDYEQYF. DNA of the CDR3: TGTGCCAGCAGTTTCGGGACAGGGGATTACGAGCAGTACTTC.